This TCR beta chain is drawn from a study of OX40 agonist ivuxolimab in advanced cancers. The overall study: Every 2 weeks, patients got intravenous ivuxolimab at one of six dose levels (0.01-10 mg/kg). Study-level findings and limits: Circulating CD4+ and CD8+ T cells showed clonal expansion by week 6 at 0.1 to 3.0 mg/kg. CD8+ T cells were the subset that, on average, had more expanded clones than CD4+. Low normalized T-cell clonal expansion was also seen in some nonresponders.

Here immunoSEQ multiplex PCR was the method, and the copy in TCRdb shows in-frame clones only, minus some. The sample records over 60,000 clones, over 75% being singletons. A word on this clone: Its cognate antigen is unknown.

The CDR3 length is 14 residues. Germline V gene sequence: CDR1 ENHRY, CDR2 SYGVKD. Trimming cost V 9 bases and J 0 bases, with 12 bases left between them. J is TRBJ1-3 and V is TRBV10-3, with D tentatively TRBD1 (5 bases). The receptor was isolated from an adult with an advanced solid tumor such as melanoma, head and neck, liver or kidney cancer. The sequences come from CD4+ or CD8+ T cells sorted from blood, collected in a trial of the OX40 agonist ivuxolimab. The CDR3 sequence: CAIRDSSSGNTIYF. DNA of the CDR3: TGTGCCATTCGAGACAGTAGCTCTGGAAACACCATATATTTT.